Shown below are 17 T cell receptor beta chains from a single sample sequenced in a study of blood T cells in healthy people across ages. Primers used in a second PCR of about 6 to 11 cycles were a sample-barcoded 5' primer and a J-beta primer mix. MiXCR, run by TCRdb on the 5' RACE reads, gives a single entry per CDR3 protein. The table shows about 1.8 million distinct CDR3 sequences, with less than 50% occurring only once. The source material was blood. These receptors were taken from a woman aged 35 to 49 in good health.

This clonotype came up a few times. The chain links TRBV14 to TRBJ2-3; D is unresolved. This CDR3 contains 15 residues. The V end lost 1 base, the J end lost 4 bases, and 12 bases lay between the germline ends. Looked up from germline, CDR1 is SGHDN and CDR2 is FVKESK. CDR3 loop: CASSQGTGGPDTQYF. DNA for the CDR3: TGTGCCAGCAGCCAAGGGACGGGCGGTCCAGATACGCAGTATTTT.

There are a few counts of this clonotype. The chain carries TRBV6-5 and TRBJ2-3, with TRBD1 as a possible D gene (5 bases). Trimming stripped 6 bases from V and 3 bases from J, with 16 bases between. This CDR3 spans 15 amino acids. CDR1 is MNHEY and CDR2 is SVGAGI in the germline V gene. The CDR3, as DNA: TGTGCCAGCAGAGGTCATCAGGGTGGTACAGATACGCAGTATTTT. Protein product: CASRGHQGGTDTQYF.

The gene calls are TRBV5-5 and TRBJ1-5; D is uncertain. The V gene lost 0 bases and the J gene lost 0 bases, with 10 bases spanning the gap. The CDR3 consists of 16 residues. CDR1 and CDR2 (germline): SGHKS, YYEKEE (reference sequence). CDR3 sequence (DNA): TGTGCCAGCAGCTTGGGTTCAGGTTTTAGCAATCAGCCCCAGCATTTT. Protein: CASSLGSGFSNQPQHF.

The rearrangement joins TRBV7-2 to TRBJ2-5; D may match TRBD1 or TRBD2 (5 bases each). Trimming took 1 base from V and 11 from J, leaving 20 bases between them. Per germline, CDR1 SGHTA and CDR2 FQGNSA. This CDR3 has 15 residues. The CDR3 DNA is TGTGCCAGCAGCTTAGGAGGGGCAACCTACAATGAGCAGTACTTC. It codes for CASSLGGATYNEQYF.

This clonotype occurred a few times. The gene calls are TRBV5-5 and TRBJ2-7; 11 bases are shared with TRBD1. TRBJ2-5 explains the end of the DNA better; the J call may be wrong. Germline V CDR1 and CDR2: SGHKS, YYEKEE (reference sequence). This CDR3 has 15 amino acids. DNA of the CDR3: TGTGCCAGCAACAAAGGACAGGGGGCGATGGAGACCCAGTACTTC. Translation: CASNKGQGAMETQYF.

The rearrangement uses TRBV28 and TRBJ2-1, with D perhaps matching TRBD2 (8 bases). V was trimmed by 11 bases and J by 4 bases, leaving 18 bases between them. CDR3 length: 14 residues. Germline CDR1 is MDHEN and CDR2 is SYDVKM. The CDR3: CASGGSGGYNEQFF. The CDR3 nucleotides are TGTGCCTCAGGGGGGAGCGGGGGTTACAATGAGCAGTTCTTC.

The chain recombines TRBV7-2 with TRBJ2-4; 7 positions match TRBD1. From germline, CDR1 is SGHTA and CDR2 FQGNSA. Trimming cost V 3 bases and J 1 base; bases outside gene matches: 3. The CDR3 spans 15 residues. The CDR3 region is CTSSFDRDAKNIQYF. CDR3 sequence (DNA): TGTACCAGCAGCTTCGACAGGGATGCCAAAAACATTCAGTACTTC.

The chain joins TRBV28 to TRBJ1-5; D remains unclear. The CDR3 is 13 residues long. The V end lost 7 bases, the J end lost 4 bases, and 11 bases lay between the germline ends. Germline assignment: CDR1 MDHEN and CDR2 SYDVKM. The CDR3, as DNA: TGTGCCAGCAAGGAACAAACAAATCAGCCCCAGCATTTT. It translates to CASKEQTNQPQHF.

This clonotype was picked up a small number of times. The chain carries TRBV27 and TRBJ2-3; D is uncertain. Germline CDR1 reads MNHEY; CDR2 reads SMNVEV (reference sequence). With 5 bases removed from V and 3 bases from J, the gap between germline ends came to 12 bases. This CDR3 spans 14 amino acids. CDR3 loop: CASSTLQGTDTQYF. CDR3 coding DNA: TGTGCCAGCAGTACGCTACAAGGGACAGATACGCAGTATTTT.

The CDR3, as DNA: TGTGCCAGCAGTGAATTTGGGGGGGCAGGCTATAATTCACCCCTCCACTTT. It codes for CASSEFGGAGYNSPLHF. The rearrangement links TRBV25-1 to TRBJ1-6, with D perhaps matching TRBD1 (6 bases). Per germline, CDR1 MGHDK and CDR2 SYGVNS. V was trimmed by 1 base and J by 3 bases, leaving 13 bases between them. CDR3 size: 17 residues. Combining the CDR3 with reference TRBV25-1 and TRBJ1-6 gives the whole variable domain EADIYQTPRYLVIGTGKKITLECSQTMGHDKMYWYQQDPGMELHLIHYSYGVNSTEKGDLSSESTVSRIRTEHFPLTLESARPSHTSQYLCASSEFGGAGYNSPLHFGNGTRLTVT.

This clonotype was picked up a small number of times. V gene TRBV6-2 or TRBV6-3 combines with J gene TRBJ2-7, with unresolved D. V was shortened by 8 bases and J by 6 bases, with 11 bases between the two germline ends. Looked up from germline, CDR1 is MNHEY and CDR2 is SVGEGT. CDR3 length equals 11 residues. CDR3 in amino acids: CASRDISEQYF. The CDR3 bases are TGTGCCAGCCGCGACATCTCCGAGCAGTACTTC.

This clonotype was picked up a small number of times. V and J are TRBV4-2 and TRBJ2-1, with 8 positions matching TRBD2. Trimming took 3 bases from V and 4 from J; bases not matched to a gene: 14. The CDR3 runs 18 residues. Germline lookup yields CDR1 LGHNA and CDR2 YNFKEQ. CDR3 DNA: TGTGCCAGCAGCCAGGGAGGGGGTTCACTAGCGGATTACAATGAGCAGTTCTTC. It codes for CASSQGGGSLADYNEQFF.

The rearrangement uses TRBV3-1 and TRBJ2-1; D unclear. CDR3 size: 14 residues. The V and J ends lost 1 base and 5 bases respectively, with 9 bases between them. Germline V gene lookup returns CDR1 LGHDT and CDR2 YNNKEL (reference sequence). CDR3 residues: CASSQGHGHNEQFF. CDR3 bases: TGTGCCAGCAGCCAAGGTCACGGACACAATGAGCAGTTCTTC.

This clonotype was counted only a few times. V usage is TRBV28 and J usage is TRBJ2-1, with 7 bases identical to TRBD1. The germline V gene encodes CDR1 MDHEN and CDR2 SYDVKM. This CDR3 is built from 15 residues. The V segment lost 7 bases and the J segment 6 bases; nucleotides outside the gene matches: 12. The CDR3 DNA reads TGTGCCAGCAATATCCGGGACAGCAACATCAATGAGCAGTTCTTC. Translating gives CASNIRDSNINEQFF. Together with reference TRBV28 and TRBJ2-1, the CDR3 gives the full variable domain: DVKVTQSSRYLVKRTGEKVFLECVQDMDHENMFWYRQDPGLGLRLIYFSYDVKMKEKGDIPEGYSVSREKKERFSLILESASTNQTSMYLCASNIRDSNINEQFFGPGTRLTVL.

This clonotype has more than one count but fewer than ten. An end of the junction does not agree with germline; a read error may underlie this. CDR3 protein: CASSPGTSGSTDTQYF. CDR3 DNA: TGTGCCAGCAGCCCTGGGACTAGCGGGTCCACAGATACGCAGTATTTT. The chain couples TRBV5-1 to TRBJ2-3; 12 positions agree with TRBD2. Germline V gene lookup returns CDR1 SGHRS and CDR2 YFSETQ. This CDR3 comprises 16 residues.

The chain is built from TRBV6-5 and TRBJ2-1; weak D call: TRBD1 (6 bases). With 6 bases removed from V and 3 bases from J, the gap between germline ends came to 15 bases. CDR1 is MNHEY and CDR2 is SVGAGI in the germline V gene. This CDR3 comprises 15 residues. Here the CDR3 reads CASRPTGTLYNEQFF. The CDR3 DNA is TGTGCCAGCAGACCAACAGGGACCCTCTACAATGAGCAGTTCTTC.

This clonotype was counted ten times or more. V is TRBV12-3 or TRBV12-4 and J is TRBJ1-5; 8 bases match TRBD1. Trimming cost V 6 bases and J 2 bases; bases outside gene matches: 3. The CDR3 sequence is 14 residues long. CDR3 in amino acids: CASSPTGGNQPQHF. In DNA, the CDR3 is TGTGCCAGCAGCCCGACAGGGGGCAATCAGCCCCAGCATTTT.